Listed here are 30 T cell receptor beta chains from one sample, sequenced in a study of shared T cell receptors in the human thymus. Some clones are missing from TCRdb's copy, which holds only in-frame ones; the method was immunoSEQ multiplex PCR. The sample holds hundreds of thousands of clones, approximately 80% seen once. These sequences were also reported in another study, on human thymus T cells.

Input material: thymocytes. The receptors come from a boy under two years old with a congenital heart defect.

Written as DNA, the CDR3 is TGTGCCATCAACGACTTGGGGGGCGAGCAGTACTTC. It specifies CAINDLGGEQYF. The V and J genes are TRBV10-3 and TRBJ2-7, with D possibly matching TRBD2 (6 bases). Germline CDR1 reads ENHRY; CDR2 reads SYGVKD. The CDR3 runs 12 residues. The V gene lost 7 bases and the J gene lost 6 bases, with 13 bases spanning the gap.

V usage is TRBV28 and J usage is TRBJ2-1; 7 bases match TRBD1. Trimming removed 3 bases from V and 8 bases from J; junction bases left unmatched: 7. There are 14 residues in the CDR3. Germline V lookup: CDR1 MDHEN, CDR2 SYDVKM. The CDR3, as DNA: TGTGCCAGCAGTTTTACAGGGGTCTGGGATGAGCAGTTCTTC. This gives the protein CASSFTGVWDEQFF.

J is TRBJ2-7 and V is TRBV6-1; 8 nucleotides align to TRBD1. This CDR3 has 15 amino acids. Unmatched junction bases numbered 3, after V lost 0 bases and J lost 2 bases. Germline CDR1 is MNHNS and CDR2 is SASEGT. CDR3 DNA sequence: TGTGCCAGCAGTGAAGCCCCGGACAGGGCCTACGAGCAGTACTTC. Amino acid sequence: CASSEAPDRAYEQYF.

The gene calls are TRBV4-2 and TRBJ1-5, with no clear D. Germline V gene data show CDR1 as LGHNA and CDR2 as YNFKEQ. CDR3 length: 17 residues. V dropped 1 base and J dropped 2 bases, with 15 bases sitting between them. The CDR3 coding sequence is TGTGCCAGCAGCCAAGCTTTCCCCGGGGAGGGCAATCAGCCCCAGCATTTT. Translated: CASSQAFPGEGNQPQHF.

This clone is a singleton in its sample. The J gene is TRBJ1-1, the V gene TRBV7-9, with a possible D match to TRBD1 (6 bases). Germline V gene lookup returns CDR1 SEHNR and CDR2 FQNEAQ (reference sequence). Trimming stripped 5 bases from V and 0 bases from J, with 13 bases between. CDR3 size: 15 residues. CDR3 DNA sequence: TGTGCCAGCAGCACTAGACAGGCCATGAACACTGAAGCTTTCTTT. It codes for CASSTRQAMNTEAFF.

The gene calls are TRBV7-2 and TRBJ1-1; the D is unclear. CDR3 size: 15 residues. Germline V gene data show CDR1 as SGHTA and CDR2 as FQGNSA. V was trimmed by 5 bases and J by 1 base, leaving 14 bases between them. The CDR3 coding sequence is TGTGCCAGCAGCGTACCGGGAGTAGGGAACACTGAAGCTTTCTTT. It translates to CASSVPGVGNTEAFF. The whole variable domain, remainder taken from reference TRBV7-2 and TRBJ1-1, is GAGVSQSPSNKVTEKGKDVELRCDPISGHTALYWYRQSLGQGLEFLIYFQGNSAPDKSGLPSDRFSAERTGGSVSTLTIQRTQQEDSAVYLCASSVPGVGNTEAFFGQGTRLTVV.

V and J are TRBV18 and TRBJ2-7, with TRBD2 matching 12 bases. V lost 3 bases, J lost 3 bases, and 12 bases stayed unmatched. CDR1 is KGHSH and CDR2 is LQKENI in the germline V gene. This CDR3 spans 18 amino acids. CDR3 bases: TGTGCCAGCTCACCGGGGCTAGCGGGAGGGCTTACTCTCTACGAGCAGTACTTC. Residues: CASSPGLAGGLTLYEQYF.

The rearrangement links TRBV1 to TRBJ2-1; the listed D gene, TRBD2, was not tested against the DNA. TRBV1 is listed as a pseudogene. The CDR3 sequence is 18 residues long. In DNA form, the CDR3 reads TGCACCAGCAGCCTTAGAGCCAGGACTAGCGTGAAGTACAATGAGCAGTTCTTC. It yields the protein CTSSLRARTSVKYNEQFF.

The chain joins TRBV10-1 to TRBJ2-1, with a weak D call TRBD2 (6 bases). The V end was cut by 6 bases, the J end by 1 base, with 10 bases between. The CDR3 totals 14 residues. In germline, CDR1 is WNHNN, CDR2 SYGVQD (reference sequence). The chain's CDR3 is CASRPGESYNEQFF. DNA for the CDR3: TGCGCCAGCAGGCCGGGAGAATCCTACAATGAGCAGTTCTTC.

The CDR3 sequence is CARSGCKQGISDEQYF. CDR3 nucleotide sequence: TGTGCCAGAAGCGGCTGCAAACAGGGGATTAGCGACGAGCAGTACTTC. The rearrangement uses TRBV5-3 and TRBJ2-7; the match to TRBD1 covers 7 bases. TRBV5-3 is placed among ORFs of uncertain function. The V and J ends lost 4 bases and 5 bases, in that order; junction bases with no gene match: 15. The CDR3 runs to 16 residues.

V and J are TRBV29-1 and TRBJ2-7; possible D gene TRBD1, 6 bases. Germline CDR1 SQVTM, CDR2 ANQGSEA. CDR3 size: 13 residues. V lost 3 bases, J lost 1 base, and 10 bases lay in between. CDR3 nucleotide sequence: TGCAGCGTTGAGAATCAGGGGTCCTACGAGCAGTACTTC. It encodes CSVENQGSYEQYF.

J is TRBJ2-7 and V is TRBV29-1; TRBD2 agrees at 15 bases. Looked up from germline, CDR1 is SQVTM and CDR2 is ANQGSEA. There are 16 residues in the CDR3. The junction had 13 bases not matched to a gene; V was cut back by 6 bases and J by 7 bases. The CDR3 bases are TGCAGCGTGACGGGACTAGCGGGAGGATTTTCCGTGGAGCAGTACTTC. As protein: CSVTGLAGGFSVEQYF.

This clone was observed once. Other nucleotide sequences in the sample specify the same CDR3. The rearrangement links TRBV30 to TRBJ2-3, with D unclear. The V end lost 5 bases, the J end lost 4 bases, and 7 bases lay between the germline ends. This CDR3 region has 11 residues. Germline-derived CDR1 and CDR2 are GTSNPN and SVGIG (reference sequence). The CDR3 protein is CAWSLADTQYF. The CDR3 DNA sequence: TGTGCCTGGTCCCTAGCAGATACGCAGTATTTT. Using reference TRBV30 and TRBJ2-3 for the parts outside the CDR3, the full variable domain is SQTIHQWPATLVQPVGSPLSLECTVEGTSNPNLYWYRQAAGRGLQLLFYSVGIGQISSEVPQNLSASRPQDRQFILSSKKLLLSDSGFYLCAWSLADTQYFGPGTRLTVL.

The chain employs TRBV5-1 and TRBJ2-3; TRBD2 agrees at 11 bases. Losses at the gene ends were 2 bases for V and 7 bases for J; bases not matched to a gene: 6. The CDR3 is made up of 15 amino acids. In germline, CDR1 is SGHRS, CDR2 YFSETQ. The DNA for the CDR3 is TGCGCCAGCAGCTTAGTGCTAGCGGGAGGCCATACGCAGTATTTT. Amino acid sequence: CASSLVLAGGHTQYF.

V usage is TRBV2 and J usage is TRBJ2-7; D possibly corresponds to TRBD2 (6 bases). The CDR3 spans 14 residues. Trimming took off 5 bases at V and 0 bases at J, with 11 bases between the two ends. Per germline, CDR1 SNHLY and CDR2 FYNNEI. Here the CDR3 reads CASSSGTPSYEQYF. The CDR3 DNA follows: TGTGCCAGCAGTTCCGGGACTCCCTCCTACGAGCAGTACTTC.

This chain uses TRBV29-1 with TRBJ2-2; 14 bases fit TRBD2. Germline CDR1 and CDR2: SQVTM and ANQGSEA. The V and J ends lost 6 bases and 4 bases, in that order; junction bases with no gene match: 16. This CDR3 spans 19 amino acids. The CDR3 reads CSVSSGTSGSRWGTGELFF. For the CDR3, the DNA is TGCAGCGTCTCCTCGGGGACTAGCGGGAGTCGGTGGGGCACCGGGGAGCTGTTTTTT.

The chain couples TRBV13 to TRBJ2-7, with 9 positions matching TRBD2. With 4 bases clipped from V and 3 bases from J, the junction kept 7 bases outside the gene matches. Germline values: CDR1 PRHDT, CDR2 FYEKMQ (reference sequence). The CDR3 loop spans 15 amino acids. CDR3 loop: CASSYLSGSSYEQYF. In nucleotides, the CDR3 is TGTGCCAGCAGCTACCTTAGCGGGAGTAGCTACGAGCAGTACTTC.

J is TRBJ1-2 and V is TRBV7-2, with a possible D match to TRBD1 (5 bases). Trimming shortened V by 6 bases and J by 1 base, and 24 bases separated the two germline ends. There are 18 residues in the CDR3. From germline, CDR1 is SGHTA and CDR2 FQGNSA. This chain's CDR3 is CASRIAVDSSKRNYGYTF. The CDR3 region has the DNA TGTGCCAGCAGAATAGCCGTTGACAGCTCCAAACGTAACTATGGCTACACCTTC.

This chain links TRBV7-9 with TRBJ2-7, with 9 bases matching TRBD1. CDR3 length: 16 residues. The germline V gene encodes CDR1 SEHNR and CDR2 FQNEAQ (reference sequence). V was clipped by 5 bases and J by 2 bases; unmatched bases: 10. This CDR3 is CASSPSQGAYTYEQYF. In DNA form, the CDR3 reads TGTGCCAGCAGCCCTTCACAGGGGGCCTACACCTACGAGCAGTACTTC.

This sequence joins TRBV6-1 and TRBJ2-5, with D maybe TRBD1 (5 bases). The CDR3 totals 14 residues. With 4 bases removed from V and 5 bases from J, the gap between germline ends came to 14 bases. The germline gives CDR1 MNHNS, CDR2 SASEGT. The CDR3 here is CASSAHGAFETQYF. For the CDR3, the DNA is TGTGCCAGCAGTGCCCATGGGGCGTTTGAGACCCAGTACTTC.

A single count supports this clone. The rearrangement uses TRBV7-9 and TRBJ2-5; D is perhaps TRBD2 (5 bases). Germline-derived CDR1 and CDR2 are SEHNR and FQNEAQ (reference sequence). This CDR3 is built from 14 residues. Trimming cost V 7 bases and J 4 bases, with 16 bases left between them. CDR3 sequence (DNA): TGTGCCAGCACCTCCGTCCGGGGTCGAGAGACCCAGTACTTC. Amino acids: CASTSVRGRETQYF.

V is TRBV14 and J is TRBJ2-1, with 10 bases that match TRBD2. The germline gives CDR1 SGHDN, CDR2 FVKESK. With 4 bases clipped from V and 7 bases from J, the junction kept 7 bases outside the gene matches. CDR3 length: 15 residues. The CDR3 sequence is CASSRAGGPENEQFF. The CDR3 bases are TGTGCCAGCAGCCGAGCGGGAGGGCCGGAGAATGAGCAGTTCTTC. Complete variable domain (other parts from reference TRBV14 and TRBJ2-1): EAGVTQFPSHSVIEKGQTVTLRCDPISGHDNLYWYRRVMGKEIKFLLHFVKESKQDESGMPNNRFLAERTGGTYSTLKVQPAELEDSGVYFCASSRAGGPENEQFFGPGTRLTVL.

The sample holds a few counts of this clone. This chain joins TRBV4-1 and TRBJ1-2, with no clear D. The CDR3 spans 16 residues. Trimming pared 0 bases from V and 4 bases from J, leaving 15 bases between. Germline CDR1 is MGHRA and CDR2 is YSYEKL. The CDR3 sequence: CASSQDLLAGVYGYTF. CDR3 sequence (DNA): TGCGCCAGCAGCCAAGATCTGCTCGCGGGTGTCTATGGCTACACCTTC.

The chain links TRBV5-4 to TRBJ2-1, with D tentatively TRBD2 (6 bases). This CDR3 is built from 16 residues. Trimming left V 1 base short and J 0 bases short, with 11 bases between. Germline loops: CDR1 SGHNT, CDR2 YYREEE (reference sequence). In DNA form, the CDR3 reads TGTGCCAGCAGCTTGCCCGGGGGTGACTCCTACAATGAGCAGTTCTTC. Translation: CASSLPGGDSYNEQFF.

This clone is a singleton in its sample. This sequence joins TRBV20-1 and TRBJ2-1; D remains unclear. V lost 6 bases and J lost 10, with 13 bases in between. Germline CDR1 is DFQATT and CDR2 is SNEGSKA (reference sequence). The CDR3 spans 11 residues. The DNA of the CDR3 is TGCAGTGCCGACAACCAGGTAGAGCAGTTCTTC. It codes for CSADNQVEQFF.

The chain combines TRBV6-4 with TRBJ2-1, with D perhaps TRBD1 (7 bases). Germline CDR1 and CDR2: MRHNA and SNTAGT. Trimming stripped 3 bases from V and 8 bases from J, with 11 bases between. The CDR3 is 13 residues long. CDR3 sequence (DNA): TGTGCCAGCAGTGATACAGGGGAGGATGAGCAGTTCTTC. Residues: CASSDTGEDEQFF.

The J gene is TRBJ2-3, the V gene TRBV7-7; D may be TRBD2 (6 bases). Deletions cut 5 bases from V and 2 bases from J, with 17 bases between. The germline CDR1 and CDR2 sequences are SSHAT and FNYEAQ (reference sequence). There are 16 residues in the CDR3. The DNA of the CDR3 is TGTGCCAGCAGCCTCGCTGGGCGCGGGGACACAGATACGCAGTATTTT. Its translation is CASSLAGRGDTDTQYF. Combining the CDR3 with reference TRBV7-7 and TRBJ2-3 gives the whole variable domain GAGVSQSPRYKVTKRGQDVTLRCDPISSHATLYWYQQALGQGPEFLTYFNYEAQPDKSGLPSDRFSAERPEGSISTLTIQRTEQRDSAMYRCASSLAGRGDTDTQYFGPGTRLTVL.

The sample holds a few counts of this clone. CDR3 DNA sequence: TGCGCCAGCAGCTTGGTTCGGGGGAGTACTGAAGCTTTCTTT. It is translated as CASSLVRGSTEAFF. The chain carries TRBV5-1 and TRBJ1-1, with D perhaps matching TRBD1 (5 bases). The CDR3 length is 14 residues. Per the germline V gene, CDR1 is SGHRS and CDR2 is YFSETQ. The ends were cut back, 0 bases at V and 5 bases at J, with 11 bases in the middle.

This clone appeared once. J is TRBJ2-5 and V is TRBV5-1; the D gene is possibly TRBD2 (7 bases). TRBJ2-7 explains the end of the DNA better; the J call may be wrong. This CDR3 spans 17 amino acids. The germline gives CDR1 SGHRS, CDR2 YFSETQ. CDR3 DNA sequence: TGCGCCAGCAGCCCCCCGAACGGGGGCGGGAGAGGGCGCGAGCAGTACTTC. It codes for CASSPPNGGGRGREQYF.

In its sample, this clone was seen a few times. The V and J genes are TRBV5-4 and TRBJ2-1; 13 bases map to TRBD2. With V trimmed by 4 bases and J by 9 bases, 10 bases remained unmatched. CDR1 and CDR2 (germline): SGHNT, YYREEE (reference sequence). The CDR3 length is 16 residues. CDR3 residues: CASSPGLAGEVGEQFF. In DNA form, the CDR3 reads TGTGCCAGCAGCCCCGGACTAGCGGGAGAGGTAGGTGAGCAGTTCTTC.